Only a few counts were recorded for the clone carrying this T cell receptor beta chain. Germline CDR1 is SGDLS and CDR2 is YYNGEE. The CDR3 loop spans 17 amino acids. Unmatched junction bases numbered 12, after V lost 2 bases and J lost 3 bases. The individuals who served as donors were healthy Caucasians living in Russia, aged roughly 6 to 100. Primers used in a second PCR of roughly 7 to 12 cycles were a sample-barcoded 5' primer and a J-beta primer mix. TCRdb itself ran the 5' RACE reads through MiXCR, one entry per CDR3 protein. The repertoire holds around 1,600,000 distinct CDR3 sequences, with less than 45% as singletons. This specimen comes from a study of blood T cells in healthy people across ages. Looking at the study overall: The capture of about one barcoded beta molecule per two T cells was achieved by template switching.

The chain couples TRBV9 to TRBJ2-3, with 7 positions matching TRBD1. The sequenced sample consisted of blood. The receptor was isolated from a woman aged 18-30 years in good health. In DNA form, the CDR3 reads TGTGCCAGCAGCGTCGTAGCTCAGACAGGGCCGACAGATACGCAGTATTTT. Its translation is CASSVVAQTGPTDTQYF. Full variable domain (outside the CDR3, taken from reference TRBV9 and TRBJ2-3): DSGVTQTPKHLITATGQRVTLRCSPRSGDLSVYWYQQSLDQGLQFLIQYYNGEERAKGNILERFSAQQFPDLHSELNLSSLELGDSALYFCASSVVAQTGPTDTQYFGPGTRLTVL.